Listed below are T cell receptor beta chains from one sample, sequenced in a study of metastatic and nonmetastatic thyroid tumors. TCRdb re-clonotyped the PCR reads via MiXCR. This sample carries tens of thousands of clones, around 12% of them seen once, and the ten largest clones take roughly 10%. Sequencing was performed on tumor tissue. All receptors derive from a female donor with papillary thyroid cancer or a benign thyroid nodule (not recorded which). Some clones in this sample may be carry-over from other donors' samples. The CDR3 runs from the conserved cysteine through the conserved F or W. Fields, in order: D gene, J gene, clone size, V gene, CDR3 protein, CDR3 DNA. D genes are given only for firm matches. Size is stated for part of the rows, as once, few or many counts, or as a class when the clone is expanded.

d_gene: TRBD1; j_gene: TRBJ1-5; abundance: many; v_gene: TRBV5-1; CDR3aa: CASSPGQGAFSQPQHF; CDR3nt: TGCGCCAGCAGCCCCGGACAGGGGGCCTTCAGTCAGCCCCAGCATTTT
d_gene: NA; j_gene: TRBJ1-1; abundance: few; v_gene: TRBV12-3/TRBV12-4; CDR3aa: CASSIRRHEAFF; CDR3nt: TGTGCCAGCAGTATTCGACGGCATGAAGCTTTCTTT
d_gene: TRBD2; j_gene: TRBJ2-4; abundance: few; v_gene: TRBV20-1; CDR3aa: CSAPLDRAGVIAKNIQYF; CDR3nt: TGCAGTGCTCCATTGGACCGAGCGGGAGTAATAGCCAAGAACATTCAGTACTTC
d_gene: TRBD1; j_gene: TRBJ1-2; abundance: medium-sized; v_gene: TRBV20-1; CDR3aa: CSAGGTAYGYTF; CDR3nt: TGCAGTGCTGGGGGGACAGCCTATGGCTACACCTTC
d_gene: TRBD1; j_gene: TRBJ2-1; abundance: many; v_gene: TRBV20-1; CDR3aa: CSARGQINEQFF; CDR3nt: TGCAGTGCTAGGGGACAGATCAATGAGCAGTTCTTC
d_gene: NA; j_gene: TRBJ2-7; abundance: few; v_gene: TRBV6-1; CDR3aa: CAISRTISGEQYF; CDR3nt: TGTGCCATCAGTCGGACGATCTCGGGGGAGCAGTACTTC
d_gene: TRBD1; j_gene: TRBJ1-2; abundance: NA; v_gene: TRBV10-3; CDR3aa: CAAYRDRGRGWHGYTF; CDR3nt: TGTGCCGCCTACCGGGACAGGGGGCGCGGGTGGCATGGCTACACCTTC
d_gene: NA; j_gene: TRBJ2-7; abundance: many; v_gene: TRBV20-1; CDR3aa: CSARVPPTRDEQYF; CDR3nt: TGCAGTGCTAGAGTCCCCCCAACCAGGGACGAGCAGTACTTC
d_gene: NA; j_gene: TRBJ2-6; abundance: many; v_gene: TRBV5-6; CDR3aa: CASSVVGGLFSGANVLTF; CDR3nt: TGTGCCAGCAGCGTGGTTGGGGGCCTCTTCTCTGGGGCCAACGTCCTGACTTTC
d_gene: TRBD2; j_gene: TRBJ2-7; abundance: many; v_gene: TRBV28; CDR3aa: CASSFIIGLAADLNYEQYF; CDR3nt: TGTGCCAGCAGTTTTATAATTGGGCTAGCGGCAGATCTAAACTACGAGCAGTACTTC
d_gene: NA; j_gene: TRBJ1-2; abundance: many; v_gene: TRBV12-3/TRBV12-4; CDR3aa: CASSLFSGAGGYTF; CDR3nt: TGTGCCAGCTCCCTATTTTCGGGGGCGGGCGGCTACACCTTC
d_gene: NA; j_gene: TRBJ1-2; abundance: NA; v_gene: TRBV20-1; CDR3aa: CSARDSGGNYGYTF; CDR3nt: TGCAGTGCTAGAGATTCCGGGGGGAACTATGGCTACACCTTC
d_gene: TRBD2; j_gene: TRBJ2-2; abundance: many; v_gene: TRBV2; CDR3aa: CASRGLAGANTGELFF; CDR3nt: TGTGCCAGCAGAGGACTAGCGGGAGCGAACACCGGGGAGCTGTTTTTT